Each of the 5 T cell receptor beta chains below was sequenced from the same sample in a study of shared clonotypes between healthy human individuals. Profiling relied on immunoSEQ multiplex PCR, and the TCRdb table lists in-frame clones only, not all of them. The table shows some 2,100,000 clones, with about 94% occurring only once. Sequences were obtained from naive CD4+ T cells sorted from blood. The subset here: CD45RA+ positively selected. These TCRs come from a man aged 18 to 35 in good health.

The chain employs TRBV18 and TRBJ1-5; tentatively, D is TRBD1 (5 bases). Germline CDR1 KGHSH, CDR2 LQKENI. The V end was cut by 4 bases, the J end by 6 bases, with 19 bases between. The length of the CDR3 is 16 residues. The CDR3, as DNA: TGTGCCAGCTCACGGGTTGGAGGGGCGAGCGGTCAGCCCCAGCATTTT. Its protein product is CASSRVGGASGQPQHF.

The chain joins TRBV15 to TRBJ1-6, with TRBD1 identical over 8 bases. The CDR3 runs to 19 residues. With V trimmed by 0 bases and J by 7 bases, 14 bases remained unmatched. Looked up from germline, CDR1 is LNHNV and CDR2 is YYDKDF (reference sequence). This CDR3 is CATSRDLGTFGTGNSPLHF. The CDR3 DNA sequence: TGTGCCACCAGCAGAGATCTTGGTACGTTCGGGACAGGAAATTCACCCCTCCACTTT.

This clone has only one observation. The V gene is TRBV28, the J gene TRBJ1-6; 9 nucleotides agree with TRBD1. Looked up from germline, CDR1 is MDHEN and CDR2 is SYDVKM. This CDR3 has 13 residues. Trimming removed 5 bases from V and 17 bases from J; junction bases left unmatched: 10. The CDR3 is CASSLRPGQGFHF. CDR3 nucleotide sequence: TGTGCCAGCAGTCTCCGTCCCGGACAGGGGTTCCACTTT. Variable domain in full (rest from reference TRBV28 and TRBJ1-6): DVKVTQSSRYLVKRTGEKVFLECVQDMDHENMFWYRQDPGLGLRLIYFSYDVKMKEKGDIPEGYSVSREKKERFSLILESASTNQTSMYLCASSLRPGQGFHFGNGTRLTVT.

The V and J genes are TRBV10-3 and TRBJ2-7; D remains ambiguous. The V end was cut by 5 bases, the J end by 1 base, with 12 bases between. From germline, CDR1 is ENHRY and CDR2 SYGVKD. The length of the CDR3 is 14 residues. DNA for the CDR3: TGTGCCATCAGTCCGCAGTTTCAATCCTACGAGCAGTACTTC. It codes for CAISPQFQSYEQYF.

This sequence joins TRBV7-3 and TRBJ2-1; 7 bases are a match to TRBD2. Looked up from germline, CDR1 is SGHTA and CDR2 is FQGTGA. The CDR3 spans 15 residues. Trimming at V came to 5 bases and at J to 7 bases, leaving 11 bases not matched to a gene. CDR3 amino acids: CASSPPGGGSNEQFF. CDR3 DNA: TGTGCCAGCAGCCCCCCGGGCGGGGGTTCAAATGAGCAGTTCTTC.